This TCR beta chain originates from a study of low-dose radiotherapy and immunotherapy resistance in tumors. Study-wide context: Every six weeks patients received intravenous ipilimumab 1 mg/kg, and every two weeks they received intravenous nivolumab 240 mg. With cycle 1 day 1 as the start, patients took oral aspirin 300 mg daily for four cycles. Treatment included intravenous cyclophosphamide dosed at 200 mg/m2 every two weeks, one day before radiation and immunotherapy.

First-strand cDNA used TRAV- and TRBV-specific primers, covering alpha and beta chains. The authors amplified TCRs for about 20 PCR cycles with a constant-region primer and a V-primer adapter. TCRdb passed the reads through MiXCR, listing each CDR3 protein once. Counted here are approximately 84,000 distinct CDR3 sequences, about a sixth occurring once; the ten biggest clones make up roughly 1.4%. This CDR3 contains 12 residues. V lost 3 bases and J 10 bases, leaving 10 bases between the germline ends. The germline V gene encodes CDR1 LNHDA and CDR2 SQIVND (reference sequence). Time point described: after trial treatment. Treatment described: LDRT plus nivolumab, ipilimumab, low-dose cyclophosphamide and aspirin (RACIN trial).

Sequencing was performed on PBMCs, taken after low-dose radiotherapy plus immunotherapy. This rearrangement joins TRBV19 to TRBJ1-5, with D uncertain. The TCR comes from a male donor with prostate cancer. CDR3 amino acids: CASSMGGTPQHF. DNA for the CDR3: TGTGCCAGTAGTATGGGCGGCACACCCCAGCATTTT.